This T cell receptor beta chain appears in the sequencing data of a study of human T cells and chemical hapten exposure. Study-wide results and caveats: Versus controls, significantly more large CDR3 similarity clusters arose from expanded TCRs. Positively correlated with patch test score were the counts of PT1 expanded TCRs.

This clonotype has more than one count but fewer than ten. Antigen specificity is unknown. TCRdb redid the calling of the RACE reads with MiXCR, one entry per CDR3 protein. This table holds about 100,000 distinct CDR3 sequences, over 10% found once. Time point described: patch test 2, 6 weeks after DPC sensitization. The treatment here: therapeutic diphenylcyclopropenone sensitization with weekly scalp DPC. The TCR comes from a woman aged 40 to 50 with alopecia areata. Some clones in this sample may be carry-over from other donors' samples. The specimen was whole blood, collected in connection with sensitization to the hapten diphenylcyclopropenone (DPC).

This CDR3 reads CASSDDDPTDTQYF. CDR3 coding DNA: TGTGCCAGCAGTGACGACGATCCCACAGATACGCAGTATTTT. This chain connects TRBV2 to TRBJ2-3; D unresolved. Germline V CDR1 and CDR2: SNHLY, FYNNEI. The CDR3 extends over 14 amino acids. V was shortened by 3 bases and J by 2 bases, with 9 bases between the two germline ends.